This T cell receptor (beta chain) was retrieved from a study of cytomegalovirus exposure and HLA in healthy donors. General study results and limits: Sequencing depth across donors, presence/absence analyses assumed, was roughly uniform. Some V segments could not be told apart, so they were left out, TRBV6-2 and TRBV6-3 among them.

Regarding this clone: Its antigen is unidentified.

Trimming shortened V by 3 bases and J by 6 bases, and 16 bases separated the two germline ends. CDR1 is MNHNS, CDR2 SASEGT, per germline. This CDR3 comprises 15 residues. PCR involved 60 Vbeta and 13 Jbeta primers. The table came from immunoSEQ multiplex PCR; TCRdb's copy has only in-frame clones and leaves some out. The data hold around 62,000 clones, with around 80% observed a single time. The source is a man aged 40-49 years in good health and CMV-seronegative. The chain employs TRBV6-1 and TRBJ2-3; tentatively, D is TRBD2 (5 bases). Sequencing used PBMCs. The chain's CDR3 is CASSDQLARRDTQYF. Written as DNA, the CDR3 is TGTGCCAGCAGTGATCAGTTGGCACGGAGGGATACGCAGTATTTT.